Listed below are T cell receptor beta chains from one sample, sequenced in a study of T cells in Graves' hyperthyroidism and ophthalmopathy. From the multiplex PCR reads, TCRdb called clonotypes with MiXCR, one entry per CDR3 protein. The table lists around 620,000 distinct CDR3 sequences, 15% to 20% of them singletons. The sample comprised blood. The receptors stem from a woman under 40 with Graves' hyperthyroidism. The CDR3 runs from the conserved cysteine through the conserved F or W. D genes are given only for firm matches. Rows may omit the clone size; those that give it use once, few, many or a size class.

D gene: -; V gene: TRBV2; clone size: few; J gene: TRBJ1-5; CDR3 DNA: TGTGCCAGCAGGTTGAGGCAGATTAGCAATCAGCCCCAGCATTTT; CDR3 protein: CASRLRQISNQPQHF
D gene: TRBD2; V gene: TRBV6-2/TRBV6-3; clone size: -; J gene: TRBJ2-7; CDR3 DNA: TGTGCCAGCACCGTCGGACTAGCGCCTTCCTACGAGCAGTACTTC; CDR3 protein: CASTVGLAPSYEQYF
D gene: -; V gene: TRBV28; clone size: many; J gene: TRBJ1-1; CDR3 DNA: TGTGCCAGCAGTGGTTCTAGGACACAGAACACTGAAGCTTTCTTT; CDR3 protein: CASSGSRTQNTEAFF
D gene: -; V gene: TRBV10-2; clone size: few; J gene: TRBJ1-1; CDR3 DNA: TGCGCCAGCAGCGGTAGCCTGGGGGGGGGTGGCACTGAAGCTTTCTTT; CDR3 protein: CASSGSLGGGGTEAFF
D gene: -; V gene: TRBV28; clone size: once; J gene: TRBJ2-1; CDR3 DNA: TGTGCCAGCAGTGTACCCCGGTACAATGAGCAGTTCTTC; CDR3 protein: CASSVPRYNEQFF
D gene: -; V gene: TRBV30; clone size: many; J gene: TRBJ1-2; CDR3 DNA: TGTGCCTGGAGCCCACCTCTGAACAAACTGTATGGCTACACCTTC; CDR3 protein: CAWSPPLNKLYGYTF
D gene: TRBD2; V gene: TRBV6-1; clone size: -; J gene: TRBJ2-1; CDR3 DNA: TGTGCCAGCAGTGTTGCTAGCGGGGGAGAGCCCGACAATGAGCAGTTCTTC; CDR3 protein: CASSVASGGEPDNEQFF
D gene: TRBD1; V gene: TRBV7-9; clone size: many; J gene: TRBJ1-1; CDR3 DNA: TGTGCCAGCAGCCCCAGGGGGCAGGACACTGAAGCTTTCTTT; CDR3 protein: CASSPRGQDTEAFF
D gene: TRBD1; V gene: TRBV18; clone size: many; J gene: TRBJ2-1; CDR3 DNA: TGTGCCAGCTCACCACAGGGGGCCCAGAAAGAGCAGTTCTTC; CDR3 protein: CASSPQGAQKEQFF
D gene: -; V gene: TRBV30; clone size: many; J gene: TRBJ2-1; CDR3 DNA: TGTGCCTGGAATATCAGGGGCGGGGGTGAGCAGTTCTTC; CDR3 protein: CAWNIRGGGEQFF
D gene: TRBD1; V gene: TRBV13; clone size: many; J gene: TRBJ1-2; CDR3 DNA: TGTGCCAGCAGCTCGGTAACAGGGGGCTATGGCTACACCTTC; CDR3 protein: CASSSVTGGYGYTF
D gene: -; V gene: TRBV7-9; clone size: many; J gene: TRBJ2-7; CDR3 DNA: TGTGCCAGCAGCATCTCGAGGGAGCAGTACTTC; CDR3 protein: CASSISREQYF
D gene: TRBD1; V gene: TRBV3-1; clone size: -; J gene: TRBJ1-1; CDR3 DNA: TGTGCCAGCAGTCCCTTCTACCCGGGACAGGGCCCGAACACTGAAGCTTTCTTT; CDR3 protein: CASSPFYPGQGPNTEAFF
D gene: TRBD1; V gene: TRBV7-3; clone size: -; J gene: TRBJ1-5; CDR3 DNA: TGTGCCAGCAGCCCGCAGGGGGCATGGAGTCAGCCCCAGCATTTT; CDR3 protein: CASSPQGAWSQPQHF
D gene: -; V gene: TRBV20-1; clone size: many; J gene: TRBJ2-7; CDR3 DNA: TGCAGTGCTAGACTCCGAGCTCCGCGGCGGTCCTACGAGCAGTACTTC; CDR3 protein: CSARLRAPRRSYEQYF
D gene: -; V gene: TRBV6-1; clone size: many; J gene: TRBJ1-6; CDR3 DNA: TGTGCCAGCAGTCGACCGGGGTCGGGGGCACCCCTCCACTTT; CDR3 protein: CASSRPGSGAPLHF
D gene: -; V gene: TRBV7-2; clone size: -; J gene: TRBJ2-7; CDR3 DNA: TGTGCCAGCAGCTCGCGGCGACTGCGTACCTACGAGCAGTACTTC; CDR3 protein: CASSSRRLRTYEQYF
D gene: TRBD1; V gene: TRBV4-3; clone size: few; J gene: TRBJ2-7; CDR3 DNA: TGCGCCAGCAGCCAAGATCTCACAGGTCAACAGGGGGAGCAGTACTTC; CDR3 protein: CASSQDLTGQQGEQYF
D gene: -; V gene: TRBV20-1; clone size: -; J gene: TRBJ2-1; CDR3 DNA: TGCAGTACCGGGACTCAAGGACTAGAGCAGTTCTTC; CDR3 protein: CSTGTQGLEQFF
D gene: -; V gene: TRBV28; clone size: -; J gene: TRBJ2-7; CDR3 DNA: TGTGCCAACAGTGAACAGGGTGGCGAGCAGTACTTC; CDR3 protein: CANSEQGGEQYF
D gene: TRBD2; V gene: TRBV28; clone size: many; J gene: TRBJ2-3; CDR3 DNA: TGTGCCAGCAGTCAGGGTAGCGGGTTGAGGACAGATACGCAGTATTTT; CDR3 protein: CASSQGSGLRTDTQYF
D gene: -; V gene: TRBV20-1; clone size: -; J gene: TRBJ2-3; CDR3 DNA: TGCAGTGAAGGTGGGAGAGGGAGGACAGATACGCAGTATTTT; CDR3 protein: CSEGGRGRTDTQYF
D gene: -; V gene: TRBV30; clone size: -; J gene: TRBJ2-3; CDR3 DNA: TGTGCCTGGAGGAGTCGCGGTCGCACAGATACGCAGTATTTT; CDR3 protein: CAWRSRGRTDTQYF
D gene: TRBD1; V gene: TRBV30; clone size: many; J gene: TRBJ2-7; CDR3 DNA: TGTGCCTGGAGCCAAGTGACAGGGGGCTCCTACGAGCAGTACTTC; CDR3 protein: CAWSQVTGGSYEQYF
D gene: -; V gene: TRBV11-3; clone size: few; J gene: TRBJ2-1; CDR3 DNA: TGTGCCAGCAGCATAGGGGGCGGGGGTGGACAGTTCTTC; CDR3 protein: CASSIGGGGGQFF
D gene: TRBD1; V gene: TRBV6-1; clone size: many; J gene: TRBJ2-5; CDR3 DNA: TGTGCCAGCAGTTTGACTATGGACAGGGGCAGGGAGACCCAGTACTTC; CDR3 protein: CASSLTMDRGRETQYF
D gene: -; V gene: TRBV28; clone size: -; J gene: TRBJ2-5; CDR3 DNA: TGTGCCAGCACTGGTATCCAAGAGACCCAGTACTTC; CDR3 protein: CASTGIQETQYF
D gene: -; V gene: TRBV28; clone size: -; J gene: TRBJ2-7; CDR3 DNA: TGTGCCAGCAGAAAGGGGGTGCTCTACTACGAGCAGTACTTC; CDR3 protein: CASRKGVLYYEQYF
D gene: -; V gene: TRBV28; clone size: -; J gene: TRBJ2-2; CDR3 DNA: TGTGCCAGCACCGTCGGTGTCACCGGGGAGCTGTTTTTT; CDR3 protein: CASTVGVTGELFF
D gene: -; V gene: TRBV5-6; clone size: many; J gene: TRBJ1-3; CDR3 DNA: TGTGCCAGCAGCCGCGGGTCCGGAAACACCATATATTTT; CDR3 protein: CASSRGSGNTIYF
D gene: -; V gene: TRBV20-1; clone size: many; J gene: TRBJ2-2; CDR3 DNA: TGCAGTGCTAGCGGAGAGAACACCGGGGAGCTGTTTTTT; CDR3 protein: CSASGENTGELFF
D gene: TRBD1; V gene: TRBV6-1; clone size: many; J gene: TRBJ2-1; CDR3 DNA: TGTGCCAGCACTCCAAAAACACAGGGGTACAATGAGCAGTTCTTC; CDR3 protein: CASTPKTQGYNEQFF
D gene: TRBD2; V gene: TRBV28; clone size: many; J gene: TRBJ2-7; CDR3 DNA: TGTGCCAGCAGTTTGCCTGCTGGACTAGCATTCTCCTACGAGCAGTACTTC; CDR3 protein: CASSLPAGLAFSYEQYF
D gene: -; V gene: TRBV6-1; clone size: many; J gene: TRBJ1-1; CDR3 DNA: TGTGCAACGGAGGGCACTGAAGCTTTCTTT; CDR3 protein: CATEGTEAFF
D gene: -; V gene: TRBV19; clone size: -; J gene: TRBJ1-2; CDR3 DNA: TGTGCCAGTAGTATCTCACAGAATTATGGCTACACCTTC; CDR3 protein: CASSISQNYGYTF
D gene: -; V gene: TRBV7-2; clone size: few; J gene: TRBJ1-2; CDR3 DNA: TGTGCCAGCAGTTTCTGGCTGTATGGCTACACCTTC; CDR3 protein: CASSFWLYGYTF
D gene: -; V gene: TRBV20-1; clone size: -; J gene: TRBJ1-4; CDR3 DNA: TGCAGTGCTAGTGGGGGTCAGGCGGGAGAAAAACTGTTTTTT; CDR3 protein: CSASGGQAGEKLFF
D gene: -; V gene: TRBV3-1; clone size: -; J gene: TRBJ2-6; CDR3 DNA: TGTGCCAGCAGCCAAGATAGTAGGGTATTGGGTGGGGCCAACGTCCTGACTTTC; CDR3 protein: CASSQDSRVLGGANVLTF
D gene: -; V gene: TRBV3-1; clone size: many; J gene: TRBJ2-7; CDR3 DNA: TGTGCCAGCAGCCCAGGGGAGAACGAGCAGTACTTC; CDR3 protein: CASSPGENEQYF
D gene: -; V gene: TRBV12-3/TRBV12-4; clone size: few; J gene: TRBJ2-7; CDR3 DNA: TGTGCCAGCACCGGGGGGCGGGGAGAAGAGCAGTACTTC; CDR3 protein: CASTGGRGEEQYF
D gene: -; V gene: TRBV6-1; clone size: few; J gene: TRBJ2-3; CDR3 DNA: TGTGCCAGCAGTGAAGGGGGGTCAGATACGCAGTATTTT; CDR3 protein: CASSEGGSDTQYF
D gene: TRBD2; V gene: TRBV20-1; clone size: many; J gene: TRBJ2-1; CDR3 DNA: TGCAGTGCCGGAGGACTAGCGGACAACTCCTACAATGAGCAGTTCTTC; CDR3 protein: CSAGGLADNSYNEQFF
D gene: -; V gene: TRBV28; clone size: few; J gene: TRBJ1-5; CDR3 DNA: TGCAGTGTGGGCAGGATAGGTGGTGGCAATCAGCCCCAGCATTTT; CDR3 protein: CSVGRIGGGNQPQHF
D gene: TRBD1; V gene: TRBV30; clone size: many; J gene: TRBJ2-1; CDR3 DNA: TGTGCCTGGAGTCCGGACAGGGGGCTTTACAATGAGCAGTTCTTC; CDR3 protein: CAWSPDRGLYNEQFF
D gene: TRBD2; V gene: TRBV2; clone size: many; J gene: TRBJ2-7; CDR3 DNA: TGTGCCAGCGGGGGAATAGCGGGGAGCTCCTACGAGCAGTACTTC; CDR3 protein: CASGGIAGSSYEQYF
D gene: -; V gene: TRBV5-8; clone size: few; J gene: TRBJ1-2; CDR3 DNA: TGTGCCAGCAGCTTCCGGACGGGGTACTATGGCTACACCTTC; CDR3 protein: CASSFRTGYYGYTF
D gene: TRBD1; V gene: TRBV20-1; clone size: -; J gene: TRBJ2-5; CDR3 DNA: TGCAGTGCTAGGGGACAGGGGGCCCAAGAGACCCGGTACTTC; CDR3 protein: CSARGQGAQETRYF